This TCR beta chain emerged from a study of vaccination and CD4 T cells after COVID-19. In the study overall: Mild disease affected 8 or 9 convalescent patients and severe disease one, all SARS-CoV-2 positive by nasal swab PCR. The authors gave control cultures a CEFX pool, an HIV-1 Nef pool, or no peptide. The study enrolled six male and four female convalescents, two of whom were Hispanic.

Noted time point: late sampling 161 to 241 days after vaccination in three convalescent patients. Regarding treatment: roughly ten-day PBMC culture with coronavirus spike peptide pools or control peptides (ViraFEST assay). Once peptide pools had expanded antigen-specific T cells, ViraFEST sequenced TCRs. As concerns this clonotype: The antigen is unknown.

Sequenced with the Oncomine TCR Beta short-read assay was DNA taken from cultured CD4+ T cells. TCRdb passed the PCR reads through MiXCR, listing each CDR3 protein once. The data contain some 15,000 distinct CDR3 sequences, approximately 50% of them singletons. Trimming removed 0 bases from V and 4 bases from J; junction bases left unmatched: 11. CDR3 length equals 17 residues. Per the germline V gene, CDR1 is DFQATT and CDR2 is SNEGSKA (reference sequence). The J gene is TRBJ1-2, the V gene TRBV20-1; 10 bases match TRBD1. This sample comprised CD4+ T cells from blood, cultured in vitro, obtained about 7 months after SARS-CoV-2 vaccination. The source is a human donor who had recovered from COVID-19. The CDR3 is CSARDRDRGKMGYGYTF. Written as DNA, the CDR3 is TGCAGTGCTAGAGATCGGGACAGGGGTAAGATGGGCTATGGCTACACCTTC.